The 13 T cell receptor beta chains reported below all come from one sample, sequenced in a study of T cell changes during pregnancy in multiple sclerosis. The method was immunoSEQ multiplex PCR; TCRdb's version includes in-frame clones alone and lacks a portion of them. The data contain under 75,000 clones, under 95% of them seen just once; the ten biggest clones take up approximately 1.5%. The starting material was peripheral blood, obtained in the third trimester of pregnancy. These receptor sequences come from a female donor in good health, enrolled as a control in a pregnancy study.

The V and J genes are TRBV19 and TRBJ2-5; 8 nucleotides align to TRBD1. V lost 6 bases to trimming and J lost 4 bases; unmatched junction nucleotides: 7. Per the germline V gene, CDR1 is LNHDA and CDR2 is SQIVND (reference sequence). CDR3 length: 14 amino acids. The CDR3 spells CASRPSGGGETQYF. CDR3 sequence (DNA): TGTGCCAGTAGGCCTTCAGGGGGCGGAGAGACCCAGTACTTC.

The V and J genes are TRBV9 and TRBJ2-3, with D tentatively TRBD2 (6 bases). Trimming removed 7 bases at V and 5 bases at J, with 17 bases between. Germline V gene lookup returns CDR1 SGDLS and CDR2 YYNGEE. This CDR3 is 14 amino acids long. The CDR3 reads CASAGPQILDTQYF. The CDR3 DNA is TGTGCCAGCGCGGGACCCCAAATCCTAGATACGCAGTATTTT.

Only a few counts were recorded for this clone. This sequence joins TRBV29-1 and TRBJ1-2; D perhaps matches TRBD1 (6 bases). The CDR3 length is 15 residues. V lost 1 base and J lost 6, with 18 bases in between. Germline assignment: CDR1 SQVTM and CDR2 ANQGSEA. This chain's CDR3 is CSVEVTTGFRNGYTF. The CDR3 DNA is TGCAGCGTTGAAGTCACAACAGGGTTTAGAAATGGCTACACCTTC.

The chain has TRBV28 and TRBJ2-7; 10 nucleotides line up with TRBD2. The V and J ends lost 6 bases and 7 bases, in that order; junction bases with no gene match: 12. The CDR3 totals 15 residues. Germline V CDR1 and CDR2: MDHEN, SYDVKM. The DNA of the CDR3 is TGTGCCAGCAGCCCCGGCAGCGGGGGGGCCCGTGAGCAGTACTTC. It specifies CASSPGSGGAREQYF.

This chain connects TRBV4-3 to TRBJ1-2, with no clear D. The CDR3 sequence is 14 residues long. Deletions cut 1 base from V and 8 bases from J, with 14 bases between. Germline V lookup: CDR1 LGHNA, CDR2 YSLEER. The chain's CDR3 is CASSQGEGLGGYTF. The CDR3 DNA reads TGCGCCAGCAGCCAAGGAGAGGGTCTTGGCGGCTACACCTTC.

This clone appeared once. This CDR3 is CARRNTGELFF. The CDR3 DNA is TGTGCCCGCAGGAACACCGGGGAGCTGTTTTTT. The J gene is TRBJ2-2, the V gene TRBV30; D is unresolved. V lost 8 bases and J 1 base, leaving 5 bases between the germline ends. CDR1 is GTSNPN and CDR2 is SVGIG in the germline V gene (reference sequence). The CDR3 length is 11 residues.

This chain joins TRBV25-1 and TRBJ1-3; D ambiguous. V lost 6 bases to trimming and J lost 3 bases, with 12 bases between them. CDR3 length equals 14 residues. Germline CDR1 and CDR2: MGHDK and SYGVNS. CDR3: CASSDRGGGNTIYF. As DNA, the CDR3 is TGTGCCAGCAGCGATCGAGGTGGTGGAAACACCATATATTTT. The full variable domain, with the rest looked up from reference TRBV25-1 and TRBJ1-3, is EADIYQTPRYLVIGTGKKITLECSQTMGHDKMYWYQQDPGMELHLIHYSYGVNSTEKGDLSSESTVSRIRTEHFPLTLESARPSHTSQYLCASSDRGGGNTIYFGEGSWLTVV.

V usage is TRBV18 and J usage is TRBJ2-7; 10 bases align to TRBD2. The CDR3 is 16 residues long. After removal of 5 bases from V and 2 bases from J, the junction contained 9 bases not matched to a gene. The germline CDR1 and CDR2 sequences are KGHSH and LQKENI. CDR3 residues: CASSTLRTSGTYEQYF. Written as DNA, the CDR3 is TGTGCCAGCTCAACCCTCCGGACTAGCGGTACCTACGAGCAGTACTTC. The full variable domain, with the rest looked up from reference TRBV18 and TRBJ2-7, is NAGVMQNPRHLVRRRGQEARLRCSPMKGHSHVYWYRQLPEEGLKFMVYLQKENIIDESGMPKERFSAEFPKEGPSILRIQQVVRGDSAAYFCASSTLRTSGTYEQYFGPGTRLTVT.

In its sample, this clone was seen a few times. This chain uses TRBV30 with TRBJ1-1; no clear D. V lost 4 bases and J 2 bases, leaving 5 bases between the germline ends. This CDR3 spans 11 amino acids. Germline V gene lookup returns CDR1 GTSNPN and CDR2 SVGIG (reference sequence). CDR3 sequence (DNA): TGTGCCTGGAAACTAAACACTGAAGCTTTCTTT. Its translation: CAWKLNTEAFF. The full variable domain, in which reference TRBV30 and TRBJ1-1 provide the parts outside the CDR3, is SQTIHQWPATLVQPVGSPLSLECTVEGTSNPNLYWYRQAAGRGLQLLFYSVGIGQISSEVPQNLSASRPQDRQFILSSKKLLLSDSGFYLCAWKLNTEAFFGQGTRLTVV.

The chain links TRBV7-9 to TRBJ1-4; 7 nucleotides align to TRBD1. The junction had 6 bases not matched to a gene; V was cut back by 4 bases and J by 7 bases. The V gene's germline CDR1 is SEHNR and CDR2 FQNEAQ (reference sequence). CDR3 length: 14 amino acids. The DNA of the CDR3 is TGTGCCAGCAGCTCGACAGGGCAGGTTGAAAAACTGTTTTTT. Translated, it gives CASSSTGQVEKLFF.

The genes are TRBV7-8 and TRBJ2-2, with D possibly being TRBD1 (5 bases). V lost 8 bases, J lost 0 bases, and 19 bases lay in between. The CDR3 consists of 17 residues. Germline assignment: CDR1 SGHVS and CDR2 FQNEAQ. The CDR3 region is CASHPLRVDSNTGELFF. In DNA, the CDR3 is TGTGCCAGCCACCCCCTCAGGGTCGACTCGAACACCGGGGAGCTGTTTTTT.

The chain links TRBV27 to TRBJ2-2, with D possibly matching TRBD2 (6 bases). V lost 3 bases to trimming and J lost 4 bases, with 12 bases between them. In germline, CDR1 is MNHEY, CDR2 SMNVEV (reference sequence). The CDR3 covers 15 residues. The CDR3 spells CASSFSRRGTGELFF. CDR3 bases: TGTGCCAGCAGTTTTTCTAGGCGGGGCACCGGGGAGCTGTTTTTT.

The chain has TRBV5-1 and TRBJ1-2; D is unresolved. Germline V lookup: CDR1 SGHRS, CDR2 YFSETQ. V was shortened by 0 bases and J by 2 bases, with 8 bases between the two germline ends. This CDR3 has 14 amino acids. CDR3 bases: TGCGCCAGCAGCTTGGATGGACTAAACTATGGCTACACCTTC. Translated, it gives CASSLDGLNYGYTF. The full variable domain, in which reference TRBV5-1 and TRBJ1-2 provide the parts outside the CDR3, is KAGVTQTPRYLIKTRGQQVTLSCSPISGHRSVSWYQQTPGQGLQFLFEYFSETQRNKGNFPGRFSGRQFSNSRSEMNVSTLELGDSALYLCASSLDGLNYGYTFGSGTRLTVV.